The 28 T cell receptor beta chains given below trace back to one sample, sequenced in a study of T cell responses to AZD1222 COVID-19 vaccine. Generated by immunoSEQ multiplex PCR, the TCRdb table keeps only in-frame clones and is missing some. Here the sample spans about 140,000 clones, roughly 91% being singletons. Specimen: peripheral blood, collected 28 days after the second AZD1222 dose. All receptors derive from an adult who received the AZD1222 COVID-19 vaccine.

J is TRBJ2-1 and V is TRBV29-1; D perhaps matches TRBD2 (7 bases). The CDR3 totals 17 residues. Germline-derived CDR1 and CDR2 are SQVTM and ANQGSEA. Trimming removed 6 bases at V and 0 bases at J, with 21 bases between. DNA of the CDR3: TGCAGCGTCGTCGGGAGGCGTCGGGACACCTCCTACAATGAGCAGTTCTTC. Its protein product is CSVVGRRRDTSYNEQFF.

The rearrangement joins TRBV9 to TRBJ2-3; D gene uncertain. The CDR3 contains 17 residues. Germline lookup yields CDR1 SGDLS and CDR2 YYNGEE. The V and J ends lost 4 bases and 0 bases respectively, with 18 bases between them. The CDR3, as DNA: TGTGCCAGCAGCCCCCGCGCCAATGCGGATAGCACAGATACGCAGTATTTT. It codes for CASSPRANADSTDTQYF.

The CDR3 DNA sequence: TGTGCCAGCAGCCAATCTCTTGGGGCCAACGTCCTGACTTTC. Its translation: CASSQSLGANVLTF. V usage is TRBV4-2 and J usage is TRBJ2-6, with unresolved D. This CDR3 is built from 14 residues. V lost 2 bases and J 3 bases, leaving 5 bases between the germline ends. CDR1 is LGHNA and CDR2 is YNFKEQ in the germline V gene.

This chain uses TRBV27 with TRBJ2-7, with 10 bases fitting TRBD1. J was trimmed by 3 bases and V by 8 bases; bases with no gene match: 4. This CDR3 region has 13 residues. Germline V gene lookup returns CDR1 MNHEY and CDR2 SMNVEV (reference sequence). The DNA for the CDR3 is TGTGCCAGCGGCAGGACAGGGGGCTACGAGCAGTACTTC. It encodes CASGRTGGYEQYF.

The chain employs TRBV5-1 and TRBJ2-1, with 10 bases matching TRBD2. V was clipped by 0 bases and J by 6 bases; unmatched bases: 3. Germline CDR1 SGHRS, CDR2 YFSETQ. The CDR3 loop spans 15 amino acids. The CDR3 region has the DNA TGCGCCAGCAGCTTGGCAAGCGGGAGGGGCAATGAGCAGTTCTTC. It specifies CASSLASGRGNEQFF. Supplemented by reference TRBV5-1 and TRBJ2-1, the full variable domain reads KAGVTQTPRYLIKTRGQQVTLSCSPISGHRSVSWYQQTPGQGLQFLFEYFSETQRNKGNFPGRFSGRQFSNSRSEMNVSTLELGDSALYLCASSLASGRGNEQFFGPGTRLTVL.

This chain uses TRBV3-1 (or the pseudogene TRBV3-2) with TRBJ1-3, with a weak D call TRBD1 (6 bases). Deletions cut 6 bases from V and 0 bases from J, with 15 bases between. The CDR3 sequence is 16 residues long. Germline CDR1 and CDR2: LGHDT and YNNKEL (reference sequence). The chain's CDR3 is CASSHPYRDSGNTIYF. The CDR3 region has the DNA TGTGCCAGCAGTCATCCTTACAGGGACTCTGGAAACACCATATATTTT.

A single count supports this clone. The CDR3 DNA reads TGTGCCAGCAGTGATAGGGCACCTAATGAAAAACTGTTTTTT. Encoded protein: CASSDRAPNEKLFF. The chain links TRBV6-1 to TRBJ1-4; D uncertain. Germline-derived CDR1 and CDR2 are MNHNS and SASEGT. The CDR3 contains 14 residues. Deletions cut 3 bases from V and 3 bases from J, with 8 bases between.

The chain has TRBV4-1 and TRBJ1-2; no clear D. The germline V gene has CDR1 MGHRA and CDR2 YSYEKL. The ends were cut back, 1 base at V and 0 bases at J, with 9 bases in the middle. The CDR3 is 15 amino acids. DNA for the CDR3: TGCGCCAGCAGCCAAGCGGGAGCAGCTAACTATGGCTACACCTTC. The encoded protein is CASSQAGAANYGYTF.

The chain employs TRBV10-3 and TRBJ2-1; no firm D call. V lost 0 bases to trimming and J lost 1 base, with 4 bases between them. Germline values: CDR1 ENHRY, CDR2 SYGVKD. This CDR3 comprises 14 residues. The CDR3 sequence: CAISESVSYNEQFF. The CDR3 region has the DNA TGTGCCATCAGTGAGTCGGTATCCTACAATGAGCAGTTCTTC.

This rearrangement joins TRBV6-2 or TRBV6-3 to TRBJ2-1; possibly TRBD1 for D (7 bases). Trimming left V 4 bases short and J 4 bases short, with 14 bases between. The CDR3 covers 15 residues. The germline CDR1 and CDR2 sequences are MNHEY and SVGEGT. The CDR3 region is CASSWSRGAYNEQFF. In DNA form, the CDR3 reads TGTGCCAGCAGTTGGAGCAGGGGGGCGTACAATGAGCAGTTCTTC.

The chain links TRBV3-1 (or the pseudogene TRBV3-2) to TRBJ1-4; no definite D call. V was clipped by 4 bases and J by 12 bases, with 9 bases between them. The CDR3 length is 11 residues. Germline V gene data show CDR1 as LGHDT and CDR2 as YNNKEL (reference sequence). The CDR3 is CASSLLEQLFF. The CDR3, as DNA: TGTGCCAGCAGCCTACTTGAGCAACTGTTTTTT.

The chain has TRBV4-1 and TRBJ2-3; 8 bases are a match to TRBD2. The V segment lost 6 bases and the J segment 1 base; nucleotides outside the gene matches: 9. The CDR3 spans 16 residues. Germline V gene sequence: CDR1 MGHRA, CDR2 YSYEKL. CDR3 amino acids: CASRRSGSTGTDTQYF. The CDR3 region has the DNA TGCGCCAGCAGAAGAAGCGGGAGTACTGGCACAGATACGCAGTATTTT.

By its share, this clone is medium-sized. The V gene is TRBV19, the J gene TRBJ1-6; D is uncertain. V lost 0 bases to trimming and J lost 8 bases, with 11 bases between them. Per the germline V gene, CDR1 is LNHDA and CDR2 is SQIVND (reference sequence). The CDR3 consists of 15 residues. The CDR3 spells CASSIDPGLYSPLHF. The CDR3 DNA is TGTGCCAGTAGTATAGATCCGGGATTGTATTCACCCCTCCACTTT. Looking up the rest from reference TRBV19 and TRBJ1-6 gives the full variable domain: DGGITQSPKYLFRKEGQNVTLSCEQNLNHDAMYWYRQDPGQGLRLIYYSQIVNDFQKGDIAEGYSVSREKKESFPLTVTSAQKNPTAFYLCASSIDPGLYSPLHFGNGTRLTVT.

CDR3 protein: CASSQDVTGGFEYEQYF. The CDR3 bases are TGCGCCAGCAGCCAAGATGTAACAGGGGGCTTCGAGTACGAGCAGTACTTC. The chain is built from TRBV4-3 and TRBJ2-7; 9 bases match TRBD1. CDR3 length: 17 residues. Germline CDR1 LGHNA, CDR2 YSLEER. V dropped 0 bases and J dropped 4; count of bases not matched to a gene: 10.

This chain uses TRBV3-1 (or the pseudogene TRBV3-2) with TRBJ2-7; the D is unclear. The CDR3 length is 15 residues. Trimming removed 0 bases at V and 0 bases at J, with 9 bases between. Germline V CDR1 and CDR2: LGHDT, YNNKEL (reference sequence). The CDR3 nucleotides read TGTGCCAGCAGCCAAGATCGCCCAGCCTCCTACGAGCAGTACTTC. It is translated as CASSQDRPASYEQYF.

The rearrangement uses TRBV2 and TRBJ1-2; 10 nucleotides agree with TRBD1. CDR3 size: 14 residues. Per the germline V gene, CDR1 is SNHLY and CDR2 is FYNNEI. V trimming: 7 bases; J trimming: 9 bases; junction bases outside the gene matches: 11. The CDR3 nucleotides are TGTGCCAGCAACGCCGGGACAGGGGTTAGGAGCTACACCTTC. The encoded protein is CASNAGTGVRSYTF.

The CDR3 DNA reads TGTGCCAGCAGTGACGGGACAACCACAATCGAGCAGTACTTC. The encoded protein is CASSDGTTTIEQYF. The chain recombines TRBV27 with TRBJ2-7, with a possible D match to TRBD1 (6 bases). The CDR3 consists of 14 residues. Germline CDR1 MNHEY, CDR2 SMNVEV (reference sequence). V dropped 5 bases and J dropped 6 bases, with 17 bases sitting between them.

On this clone itself: The same CDR3 also results from other DNA sequences found in this sample. The V gene is TRBV12-3 or TRBV12-4, the J gene TRBJ2-7; D possibly corresponds to TRBD1 (5 bases). Deletions cut 6 bases from V and 3 bases from J, with 9 bases between. The CDR3 is made up of 12 amino acids. The CDR3 spells CASSLTGYEQYF. DNA of the CDR3: TGTGCCAGCAGCCTCACAGGCTACGAGCAGTACTTC.

This clone was recorded once. The rearrangement uses TRBV30 and TRBJ1-6; D is uncertain. Per germline, CDR1 GTSNPN and CDR2 SVGIG (reference sequence). CDR3 size: 12 residues. V was cut by 5 bases and J by 8 bases, with 10 bases left in between. The CDR3 reads CAWGNGDSPLHF. The CDR3 DNA is TGTGCCTGGGGCAACGGGGATTCACCCCTCCACTTT.

The chain uses TRBV28 and TRBJ2-3; 7 bases line up with TRBD1. The V and J ends lost 6 bases and 8 bases, in that order; junction bases with no gene match: 14. The CDR3 extends over 15 amino acids. Germline assignment: CDR1 MDHEN and CDR2 SYDVKM. DNA for the CDR3: TGTGCCAGCAGAGCGACAGGGTCGGCAGCCGGTACGCAGTATTTT. Its protein product is CASRATGSAAGTQYF.

The chain carries TRBV12-3 or TRBV12-4 and TRBJ2-7, with D perhaps TRBD1 or TRBD2 (5 bases each). This CDR3 has 13 residues. Trimming stripped 6 bases from V and 6 bases from J, with 15 bases between. The CDR3 loop reads CASRGTTGLEQYF. The DNA for the CDR3 is TGTGCCAGCAGGGGTACTACGGGGCTCGAGCAGTACTTC.

This rearrangement joins TRBV5-8 to TRBJ1-5; TRBD1 is a possible D gene (5 bases). The CDR3 loop spans 15 amino acids. Germline CDR1 is SGHTS and CDR2 is YDEGEE. Trimming cost V 6 bases and J 8 bases, with 21 bases left between them. The CDR3 reads CASTLLGTSDKPQHF. The CDR3 coding sequence is TGTGCCAGCACCCTACTCGGGACCTCCGATAAGCCCCAGCATTTT.

This CDR3 is CASSPAAGEKLFF. CDR3 sequence (DNA): TGTGCCAGCAGCCCCGCAGCGGGTGAAAAACTGTTTTTT. The gene calls are TRBV28 and TRBJ1-4; D gene ambiguous. V shed 6 bases and J shed 7 bases, with 12 bases lying between them. The CDR3 runs to 13 residues. CDR1 MDHEN and CDR2 SYDVKM come from the germline V gene.

The chain joins TRBV5-1 to TRBJ2-7; D is undetermined. The V gene lost 3 bases and the J gene lost 3 bases, with 7 bases spanning the gap. Germline V gives CDR1 SGHRS, CDR2 YFSETQ. CDR3 size: 12 residues. CDR3 in amino acids: CASSSTDYEQYF. CDR3 sequence (DNA): TGCGCCAGCAGCTCTACAGACTACGAGCAGTACTTC.

The chain recombines TRBV6-4 with TRBJ1-5; 9 nucleotides match TRBD1. In germline, CDR1 is MRHNA, CDR2 SNTAGT. Losses at the gene ends were 6 bases for V and 2 bases for J; bases not matched to a gene: 5. This CDR3 has 15 amino acids. Here the CDR3 reads CASSATGGGNQPQHF. The CDR3 DNA reads TGTGCCAGCAGCGCTACAGGGGGCGGCAATCAGCCCCAGCATTTT.

To note about this clone: This CDR3 is missing its conserved last phenylalanine or tryptophan, likely due to a read error. V is TRBV3-1 (or the pseudogene TRBV3-2) and J is TRBJ1-1, with no clear D. Between the trimmed V and J ends, which lost 1 base and 5 bases, there was a span of 2 bases. This CDR3 region has 11 residues. From germline, CDR1 is LGHDT and CDR2 YNNKEL (reference sequence). CDR3 in amino acids: CASSQATEAFL. The CDR3 coding sequence is TGTGCCAGCAGCCAAGCGACTGAAGCTTTCCTT.

This clone was found once. V gene TRBV6-5 combines with J gene TRBJ1-4; tentative D call: TRBD1 (5 bases). Trimming pared 8 bases from V and 6 bases from J, leaving 10 bases between. There are 12 residues in the CDR3. Germline loops: CDR1 MNHEY, CDR2 SVGAGI. CDR3 DNA sequence: TGTGCCAGCTCCGACAGCGATGAAAAACTGTTTTTT. Its protein product is CASSDSDEKLFF.

This clone has only one observation. The chain uses TRBV10-2 and TRBJ1-4, with D perhaps TRBD1 (5 bases). CDR3 length: 15 residues. The germline V gene has CDR1 WSHSY and CDR2 SAAADI. V gave up 2 bases and J gave up 5 bases, with 12 bases separating them. This chain's CDR3 is CASSERGLQNEKLFF. The CDR3 DNA follows: TGCGCCAGCAGTGAGCGGGGCCTTCAGAATGAAAAACTGTTTTTT.